A selection of T cell receptor beta chains follows, all from one sample in a study of Graves' ophthalmopathy and Graves' hyperthyroidism. One entry per CDR3 protein, called by TCRdb with MiXCR from the multiplex PCR reads. The profile shows 150,000 to 200,000 distinct CDR3 sequences, around two fifths of them singletons. The specimen was peripheral blood. Receptors were obtained from a man aged 25-45 years with Graves' ophthalmopathy. CDR3s include the opening cysteine and the closing phenylalanine or tryptophan. The D gene is left open where the match is weak. The listing skips clone size in some rows; elsewhere it reads once, few, many or a size class.

abundance	v_gene	j_gene	d_gene	len	CDR3nt	CDR3aa
many	TRBV5-1	TRBJ2-4	TRBD1	14	TGCGCCAGCAGCTCCACAGGGGTGGGAAACATTCAGTACTTC	CASSSTGVGNIQYF
many	TRBV24-1	TRBJ1-2	.	13	TGTGCCACCAGTGAATCAGGGTTCGCTGGCTACACCTTC	CATSESGFAGYTF
.	TRBV7-3	TRBJ2-7	TRBD1	15	TGTGCCAGCAGCCCCCCATGGACAGGTTCCTACGAGCAGTACTTC	CASSPPWTGSYEQYF
.	TRBV20-1	TRBJ2-7	TRBD1	14	TGCAGTGCTAGAGATCAAGGGACAGGCTACGAGCAGTACTTC	CSARDQGTGYEQYF
many	TRBV12-3/TRBV12-4	TRBJ2-5	.	14	TGTGCCAGCAGCGCCCAAGAGAAGGCAGAGACCCAGTACTTC	CASSAQEKAETQYF
few	TRBV10-2	TRBJ2-7	TRBD1	13	TGCGCCAGCAGTACTGGACAGGTCTACGAGCAGTACTTC	CASSTGQVYEQYF
.	TRBV6-2/TRBV6-3	TRBJ2-5	.	12	TGTGCCAGCAGTCGCAACCAAGAGACCCAGTACTTC	CASSRNQETQYF
many	TRBV28	TRBJ2-4	TRBD2	20	TGTGCCAGCAGTGTGCATTTTACTAGCGGGAGGGCCGTGACCAAAAACATTCAGTACTTC	CASSVHFTSGRAVTKNIQYF
many	TRBV6-2/TRBV6-3	TRBJ1-1	.	17	TGTGCCAGCAGTTATAGTGTCCGGGAAGGGGCGAACACTGAAGCTTTCTTT	CASSYSVREGANTEAFF
many	TRBV6-1	TRBJ2-5	TRBD1	14	TGTGCCAGCAGTCGTTGGGACAGACAAGAGACCCAGTACTTC	CASSRWDRQETQYF
.	TRBV28	TRBJ1-1	.	13	TGTGCCGCGGCAATTAGGGGGAACACTGAAGCTTTCTTT	CAAAIRGNTEAFF
many	TRBV6-5	TRBJ2-5	.	15	TGTGCCAGCACCTCACCATTACGAGGTTTGGAGACCCAGTACTTC	CASTSPLRGLETQYF
.	TRBV28	TRBJ1-5	.	14	TGTGCCAGCAGTAACACTCGGGACTATCAGCCCCAGCATTTT	CASSNTRDYQPQHF
once	TRBV29-1	TRBJ2-7	TRBD1	14	TGCAGCGTTGTAGGCGGGACAGGCTCCTACGAGCAGTACTTC	CSVVGGTGSYEQYF
.	TRBV6-5	TRBJ1-2	TRBD1	16	TGTGCCAGCAGTTACTCTGGGGACAGAGATAACTATGGCTACACCTTC	CASSYSGDRDNYGYTF
.	TRBV19	TRBJ2-7	.	14	TGTGCCAGTAGGCCGGGACCAAGATACAGCGAGCAGTACTTC	CASRPGPRYSEQYF
few	TRBV6-1	TRBJ1-1	TRBD1	12	TGTGCCAGCAGACGACAGGGAGGTTCCGCTTTCTTT	CASRRQGGSAFF